The 29 T cell receptor beta chains in this list originate from one sample, sequenced in a study of control samples from healthy donors and cancer patients. Clones were read by immunoSEQ multiplex PCR, and TCRdb kept only the in-frame ones, dropping some. The table has 130,000 to 150,000 clones, 80% to 95% seen once. The specimen sequenced was blood. Every receptor here comes from a man between 18 and 35 years old in good health.

This chain links TRBV4-3 with TRBJ2-2; D is perhaps TRBD2 (6 bases). The ends were cut back, 1 base at V and 6 bases at J, with 12 bases in the middle. This CDR3 has 15 amino acids. Germline-derived CDR1 and CDR2 are LGHNA and YSLEER. CDR3 nucleotides: TGCGCCAGCAGCCAAGTTGGGACTTCTCCCGGGGAGCTGTTTTTT. It translates to CASSQVGTSPGELFF.

The chain carries TRBV6-5 and TRBJ2-7; D might be TRBD1 or TRBD2, each matching 6 bases. CDR1 MNHEY and CDR2 SVGAGI come from the germline V gene. The V and J ends lost 6 bases and 5 bases respectively, with 14 bases between them. The CDR3 has 13 residues. This chain's CDR3 is CASSPQGGHEQYF. As DNA, the CDR3 is TGTGCCAGCAGCCCCCAAGGGGGGCACGAGCAGTACTTC.

The chain employs TRBV18 and TRBJ1-2; the match to TRBD1 covers 9 bases. Germline loops: CDR1 KGHSH, CDR2 LQKENI. The V segment lost 1 base and the J segment 0 bases; nucleotides outside the gene matches: 3. The CDR3 length is 16 residues. For the CDR3, the DNA is TGTGCCAGCTCACCACGAGGACAGGGGTCTAACTATGGCTACACCTTC. It codes for CASSPRGQGSNYGYTF.

The V gene is TRBV28, the J gene TRBJ2-7; D may be TRBD1 (6 bases). Per germline, CDR1 MDHEN and CDR2 SYDVKM. Deletions cut 4 bases from V and 0 bases from J, with 16 bases between. This CDR3 has 16 amino acids. The CDR3 reads CASSSPSDRSSYEQYF. The CDR3 DNA follows: TGTGCCAGCAGTTCCCCCTCGGACAGAAGCTCCTACGAGCAGTACTTC.

The chain couples TRBV7-8 to TRBJ1-1, with unresolved D. Trimming took 5 bases from V and 5 from J, leaving 18 bases between them. The germline V gene encodes CDR1 SGHVS and CDR2 FQNEAQ. The CDR3 contains 15 residues. The CDR3 here is CASSPRSQVYTEAFF. In DNA form, the CDR3 reads TGTGCCAGCAGCCCCAGGTCCCAGGTATATACTGAAGCTTTCTTT.

The CDR3 nucleotides are TGTGCCAGCAGCTTGGCCGAGCAGTACTTC. Its protein is CASSLAEQYF. The rearrangement links TRBV7-2 to TRBJ2-7; D gene ambiguous. Trimming stripped 3 bases from V and 6 bases from J, with 3 bases between. The CDR3 runs to 10 residues. From germline, CDR1 is SGHTA and CDR2 FQGNSA. Full variable domain (rest looked up from reference TRBV7-2 and TRBJ2-7): GAGVSQSPSNKVTEKGKDVELRCDPISGHTALYWYRQSLGQGLEFLIYFQGNSAPDKSGLPSDRFSAERTGGSVSTLTIQRTQQEDSAVYLCASSLAEQYFGPGTRLTVT.

The CDR3 loop reads CASSSGGRYTGELFF. The CDR3 DNA follows: TGTGCCAGCAGTTCTGGCGGGAGATACACCGGGGAGCTGTTTTTT. This chain joins TRBV28 and TRBJ2-2; 7 bases align to TRBD2. The CDR3 runs to 15 residues. Germline loops: CDR1 MDHEN, CDR2 SYDVKM. J gave up 3 bases and V 4 bases, and 5 bases lay outside the gene matches. Full variable domain (outside the CDR3, taken from reference TRBV28 and TRBJ2-2): DVKVTQSSRYLVKRTGEKVFLECVQDMDHENMFWYRQDPGLGLRLIYFSYDVKMKEKGDIPEGYSVSREKKERFSLILESASTNQTSMYLCASSSGGRYTGELFFGEGSRLTVL.

The chain is built from TRBV5-6 and TRBJ2-5; D remains unclear. In germline, CDR1 is SGHDT, CDR2 YYEEEE. The V end lost 0 bases, the J end lost 9 bases, and 12 bases lay between the germline ends. CDR3 size: 13 residues. CDR3 bases: TGTGCCAGCAGCTTGGCAGGTCCTCGGGCCCAGTACTTC. Its translation: CASSLAGPRAQYF.

V and J are TRBV12-3 or TRBV12-4 and TRBJ2-1, with D hard to call. The V end was cut by 1 base, the J end by 6 bases, with 4 bases between. CDR3 size: 12 residues. This CDR3 reads CASSLGTNEQFF. The CDR3, as DNA: TGTGCCAGCAGTTTAGGGACCAATGAGCAGTTCTTC.

The chain recombines TRBV19 with TRBJ1-2; D unclear. Germline-derived CDR1 and CDR2 are LNHDA and SQIVND (reference sequence). The CDR3 covers 15 residues. V lost 9 bases and J lost 1, with 18 bases in between. The CDR3 reads CASVAGGLHNYGYTF. The CDR3 DNA is TGTGCCAGCGTCGCGGGAGGCCTCCATAACTATGGCTACACCTTC.

The J gene is TRBJ2-1, the V gene TRBV29-1; D is unclear. CDR1 and CDR2 from the germline V gene are SQVTM and ANQGSEA. This CDR3 is built from 12 residues. The DNA of the CDR3 is TGCAACACTGGATTCTCCTACAATGAGCAGTTCTTC. Translated, it gives CNTGFSYNEQFF.

V usage is TRBV13 and J usage is TRBJ1-1, with unresolved D. From germline, CDR1 is PRHDT and CDR2 FYEKMQ (reference sequence). CDR3 length equals 16 residues. V gave up 1 base and J gave up 0 bases, with 12 bases separating them. The CDR3 sequence is CASSLVREDLNTEAFF. The CDR3 nucleotides read TGTGCCAGCAGCTTAGTGAGGGAGGACTTGAACACTGAAGCTTTCTTT.

The chain carries TRBV6-1 and TRBJ1-2, with D perhaps TRBD1 (6 bases). The CDR3 has 14 residues. Trimming removed 3 bases at V and 7 bases at J, with 15 bases between. Germline loops: CDR1 MNHNS, CDR2 SASEGT. CDR3 nucleotides: TGTGCCAGCAGTGACGCAGGGGATCGAAGTGGCTACACCTTC. Encoded protein: CASSDAGDRSGYTF.

This sequence joins TRBV6-4 and TRBJ2-7, with D possibly TRBD2 on 6 matching bases. The ends were cut back, 2 bases at V and 2 bases at J, with 13 bases in the middle. CDR1 is MRHNA and CDR2 is SNTAGT in the germline V gene. This CDR3 region has 15 residues. CDR3 coding DNA: TGTGCCAGCAGTGACAGTGCGGGGAGGCCCTACGAGCAGTACTTC. Translating gives CASSDSAGRPYEQYF.

On this clone: The sample holds other DNA sequences that translate to the same CDR3. This sequence joins TRBV19 and TRBJ1-1, with D perhaps TRBD1 (6 bases). Germline V CDR1 and CDR2: LNHDA, SQIVND (reference sequence). V was pared by 6 bases and J by 1 base, with 9 bases between. There are 13 residues in the CDR3. CDR3 bases: TGTGCCAGTAGCAAGACAGGGAACACTGAAGCTTTCTTT. Translated: CASSKTGNTEAFF.

This chain uses TRBV18 with TRBJ2-3; TRBD1 matches 12 bases. Losses at the gene ends were 3 bases for V and 6 bases for J; bases not matched to a gene: 13. The CDR3 totals 18 residues. Germline V CDR1 and CDR2: KGHSH, LQKENI. The CDR3 sequence: CASSPQTTGTGGLDTQYF. DNA of the CDR3: TGTGCCAGCTCACCCCAAACGACCGGGACAGGGGGCTTGGATACGCAGTATTTT. Drawing the rest from reference TRBV18 and TRBJ2-3, the complete variable domain is NAGVMQNPRHLVRRRGQEARLRCSPMKGHSHVYWYRQLPEEGLKFMVYLQKENIIDESGMPKERFSAEFPKEGPSILRIQQVVRGDSAAYFCASSPQTTGTGGLDTQYFGPGTRLTVL.

The rearrangement uses TRBV24-1 and TRBJ1-5; D ambiguous. The CDR3 spans 13 residues. Germline V gene sequence: CDR1 KGHDR, CDR2 SFDVKD. Deletions cut 4 bases from V and 2 bases from J, with 5 bases between. The CDR3 sequence is CATSDGGNQPQHF. The DNA of the CDR3 is TGTGCCACCAGTGACGGTGGCAATCAGCCCCAGCATTTT.

The chain links TRBV7-9 to TRBJ2-7, with 14 bases matching TRBD2. Germline V CDR1 and CDR2: SEHNR, FQNEAQ (reference sequence). The CDR3 runs to 18 residues. V was clipped by 5 bases and J by 6 bases; unmatched bases: 15. The CDR3 DNA reads TGTGCCAGCAGCCGCCTCAGACTAGCGGGAGGGCCTATTGCCGAGCAGTACTTC. This codes for CASSRLRLAGGPIAEQYF.

The chain has TRBV18 and TRBJ2-5; D gene unclear. Trimming shortened V by 2 bases and J by 2 bases, and 9 bases separated the two germline ends. The CDR3 covers 14 residues. The germline V gene has CDR1 KGHSH and CDR2 LQKENI. Here the CDR3 DNA reads TGTGCCAGCTCACCAAGTAACGGTCAAGAGACCCAGTACTTC. Its protein product is CASSPSNGQETQYF.

Turning to this clone: A read error may produce the germline difference seen at one junction end. V is TRBV29-1 and J is TRBJ1-2, with D possibly TRBD1 on 5 matching bases. Germline CDR1 SQVTM, CDR2 ANQGSEA. The CDR3 length is 13 residues. Here the CDR3 reads CSVEEGPNYGYTF. The CDR3 DNA reads as TGCAGCGTCGAAGAGGGACCTAACTATGGCTACACCTTC.

The V gene is TRBV30, the J gene TRBJ2-7, with D hard to call. This CDR3 region has 11 residues. Germline V gives CDR1 GTSNPN, CDR2 SVGIG (reference sequence). The V end lost 3 bases, the J end lost 3 bases, and 6 bases lay between the germline ends. CDR3 loop: CAWSFGYEQYF. CDR3 in DNA: TGTGCCTGGAGCTTCGGCTACGAGCAGTACTTC.

This rearrangement joins TRBV2 to TRBJ2-7, with TRBD1 as a possible D gene (6 bases). This CDR3 has 12 amino acids. The germline gives CDR1 SNHLY, CDR2 FYNNEI. V gave up 7 bases and J gave up 1 base, with 8 bases separating them. As DNA, the CDR3 is TGTGCCAGCACCCAGGGGTCCTACGAGCAGTACTTC. Translation gives CASTQGSYEQYF.

This clone was picked up a small number of times. The CDR3 here is CASSYSRLASADTQYF. The CDR3, as DNA: TGTGCCAGCAGTTACTCGAGACTAGCGTCAGCAGATACGCAGTATTTT. This chain joins TRBV6-5 and TRBJ2-3; 8 bases are shared with TRBD2. Germline V gives CDR1 MNHEY, CDR2 SVGAGI. The J segment lost 4 bases and the V segment lost 0 bases, leaving 6 bases of the junction unmatched. This CDR3 has 16 residues.

The chain combines TRBV9 with TRBJ2-2, with 9 positions matching TRBD1. The CDR3 has 16 residues. V lost 3 bases to trimming and J lost 0 bases; unmatched junction nucleotides: 3. Germline CDR1 SGDLS, CDR2 YYNGEE. This chain's CDR3 is CASSAQGAPNTGELFF. CDR3 DNA sequence: TGTGCCAGCAGCGCACAGGGGGCCCCGAACACCGGGGAGCTGTTTTTT.

The chain joins TRBV27 to TRBJ1-2; 8 bases line up with TRBD1. Per germline, CDR1 MNHEY and CDR2 SMNVEV (reference sequence). The CDR3 covers 14 residues. The ends lost 2 bases at V and 4 bases at J; junction bases unmatched: 3. The CDR3 DNA is TGTGCCAGCAGTTTACAGGGGGCGGGCTATGGCTACACCTTC. It codes for CASSLQGAGYGYTF.

The V call is TRBV19, the J call TRBJ2-1; D not resolved. V lost 2 bases and J lost 0, with 11 bases in between. This CDR3 has 16 residues. The germline CDR1 and CDR2 sequences are LNHDA and SQIVND (reference sequence). The CDR3 DNA sequence: TGTGCCAGTAGTATATCGCAGCATAGCTCCTACAATGAGCAGTTCTTC. Its translation: CASSISQHSSYNEQFF.

The CDR3, as DNA: TGTGCCAGTAGTACCTCCGGGACAGGGAAGGGGTATTACAATGAGCAGTTCTTC. Translating it yields CASSTSGTGKGYYNEQFF. The rearrangement joins TRBV19 to TRBJ2-1; 9 bases are a match to TRBD1. Germline values: CDR1 LNHDA, CDR2 SQIVND (reference sequence). The CDR3 totals 18 residues. The J segment lost 4 bases and the V segment lost 4 bases, leaving 14 bases of the junction unmatched.

DNA for the CDR3: TGTGCCAGCGGGGAGCAGGGGGCAACTAATGAAAAACTGTTTTTT. Translating it yields CASGEQGATNEKLFF. The chain combines TRBV6-5 with TRBJ1-4, with 7 nucleotides matching TRBD1. The germline V gene has CDR1 MNHEY and CDR2 SVGAGI. Trimming cost V 8 bases and J 0 bases; bases outside gene matches: 6. The CDR3 has 15 residues.

Here the CDR3 DNA reads TGTGCCAGCTCACCGACAGGGGACCCAGGAAACACCATATATTTT. It specifies CASSPTGDPGNTIYF. The chain uses TRBV18 and TRBJ1-3, with 8 bases fitting TRBD1. J was trimmed by 4 bases and V by 3 bases; bases with no gene match: 5. The CDR3 spans 15 residues. The V gene's germline CDR1 is KGHSH and CDR2 LQKENI.